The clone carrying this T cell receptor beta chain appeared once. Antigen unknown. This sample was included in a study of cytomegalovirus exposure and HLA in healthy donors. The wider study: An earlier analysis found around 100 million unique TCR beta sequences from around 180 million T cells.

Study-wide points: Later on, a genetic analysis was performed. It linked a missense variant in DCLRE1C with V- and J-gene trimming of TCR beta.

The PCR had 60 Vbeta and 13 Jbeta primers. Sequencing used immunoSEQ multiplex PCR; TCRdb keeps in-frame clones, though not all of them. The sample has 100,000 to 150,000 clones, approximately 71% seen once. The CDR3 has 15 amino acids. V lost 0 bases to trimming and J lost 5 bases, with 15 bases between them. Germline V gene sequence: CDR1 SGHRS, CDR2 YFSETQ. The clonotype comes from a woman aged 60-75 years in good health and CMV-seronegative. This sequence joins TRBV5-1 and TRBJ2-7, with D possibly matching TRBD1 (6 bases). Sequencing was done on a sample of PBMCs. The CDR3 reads CASSLGFQGWNEQYF. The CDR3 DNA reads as TGCGCCAGCAGCTTGGGCTTCCAGGGGTGGAACGAGCAGTACTTC.